This entry features one T cell receptor (beta chain) sequence. Antigen unknown. This specimen belongs to a study of T cells in localized non-small cell lung cancer. Study-wide results and caveats: Sequencing involved a lone tumor region, leaving heterogeneity possible. Density of T cells in blood, when higher, went with longer overall survival. Median roughly 57 top-100 tumor clones were shared with paired adjacent lung. The greatest T cell clonality was found in uninvolved adjacent lung (higher than in tumor).

Produced via immunoSEQ multiplex PCR; TCRdb's table is partial and in-frame only. Of about 41,000 clones in the sample, around 83% are singletons; the top ten hold 7% to 9%. Sequenced material: peripheral blood, taken before any cancer treatment. The receptor was derived from a woman aged 18-50 years with stage III lung adenocarcinoma.

CDR3 coding DNA: TGCGCCAGCAGGGGGACAGGGGACACTGAAGCTTTCTTT. Protein sequence: CASRGTGDTEAFF. The chain uses TRBV5-1 and TRBJ1-1; 10 nucleotides match TRBD1. V lost 5 bases to trimming and J lost 3 bases; unmatched junction nucleotides: 1. The length of the CDR3 is 13 residues. The V gene's germline CDR1 is SGHRS and CDR2 YFSETQ.